The 8 T cell receptor beta chains presented below share a single source sample, sequenced in a study of cytomegalovirus exposure and HLA in healthy donors. In the PCR, 60 Vbeta and 13 Jbeta primers were used. The table came from immunoSEQ multiplex PCR; TCRdb's copy has only in-frame clones and leaves some out. The profile shows 150,000 to 200,000 clones, 70% to 90% of them singletons. The specimen sequenced was PBMCs. These receptors originate from a man aged 25 to 40 in good health and CMV-seropositive.

This sequence joins TRBV4-3 and TRBJ2-7, with TRBD2 identical over 13 bases. Per the germline V gene, CDR1 is LGHNA and CDR2 is YSLEER. J gave up 0 bases and V 3 bases, and 2 bases lay outside the gene matches. The CDR3 loop spans 16 amino acids. The DNA for the CDR3 is TGCGCCAGCAGCCAGGGACTAGCGGGATTCTCCTACGAGCAGTACTTC. Protein product: CASSQGLAGFSYEQYF.

The CDR3 loop is CSVDFGRSGELFF. The CDR3 DNA reads as TGCAGCGTTGATTTTGGTCGGAGCGGGGAGCTGTTTTTT. The chain uses TRBV29-1 and TRBJ2-2; no clear D gene. The V and J ends lost 3 bases and 7 bases respectively, with 12 bases between them. The CDR3 consists of 13 residues. Germline assignment: CDR1 SQVTM and CDR2 ANQGSEA.

Only one count was recorded for this clone. The chain joins TRBV7-5 to TRBJ2-3; TRBD2 is the table's D call and was not checked against the DNA. TRBV7-5 is labeled a pseudogene. The CDR3 length is 14 residues. In nucleotides, the CDR3 is TGTGTCAGAAGCTTACTAACTCGCACAGATACGCAGTATTTT. Protein: CVRSLLTRTDTQYF.

This clone showed up just a few times. This chain joins TRBV6-5 and TRBJ1-1; D uncertain. This CDR3 spans 14 amino acids. Germline values: CDR1 MNHEY, CDR2 SVGAGI. V was pared by 0 bases and J by 1 base, with 6 bases between. The CDR3, as DNA: TGTGCCAGCAGTTACTCGGCGGGGAACACTGAAGCTTTCTTT. Amino acids: CASSYSAGNTEAFF.

The J gene is TRBJ2-3, the V gene TRBV27, with 14 positions matching TRBD2. The junction had 7 bases not matched to a gene; V was cut back by 3 bases and J by 5 bases. Per germline, CDR1 MNHEY and CDR2 SMNVEV (reference sequence). This CDR3 spans 17 amino acids. The CDR3 region has the DNA TGTGCCAGCAGTTTTCTGGGACTAGCGGGAGAGGGAGATACGCAGTATTTT. It is translated as CASSFLGLAGEGDTQYF.

V and J are TRBV7-9 and TRBJ1-2; D might be TRBD1 (5 bases). CDR1 SEHNR and CDR2 FQNEAQ come from the germline V gene (reference sequence). The V and J ends lost 5 bases and 4 bases respectively, with 11 bases between them. The CDR3 extends over 13 amino acids. The CDR3 nucleotides are TGTGCCAGCAGCATCGGACAAGCCTATGGCTACACCTTC. Residues: CASSIGQAYGYTF.

The V gene is TRBV5-1, the J gene TRBJ1-1, with no clear D. The CDR3 totals 15 residues. Germline V gene data show CDR1 as SGHRS and CDR2 as YFSETQ. V was cut by 0 bases and J by 3 bases, with 12 bases left in between. CDR3 residues: CASSLARVSDTEAFF. The CDR3 DNA reads as TGCGCCAGCAGCTTGGCCCGGGTTTCGGACACTGAAGCTTTCTTT. The whole variable domain, remainder taken from reference TRBV5-1 and TRBJ1-1, is KAGVTQTPRYLIKTRGQQVTLSCSPISGHRSVSWYQQTPGQGLQFLFEYFSETQRNKGNFPGRFSGRQFSNSRSEMNVSTLELGDSALYLCASSLARVSDTEAFFGQGTRLTVV.

The chain recombines TRBV6-5 with TRBJ2-7, with D possibly being TRBD1 (5 bases). Germline CDR1 reads MNHEY; CDR2 reads SVGAGI. Trimming took 2 bases from V and 4 from J, leaving 9 bases between them. This CDR3 is 13 amino acids long. The chain's CDR3 is CASSYASGYEQYV. The CDR3 coding sequence is TGTGCCAGCAGTTACGCATCAGGGTACGAGCAGTACGTC.